Listed below are T cell receptor beta chains from one sample, sequenced in a study of T cells in localized non-small cell lung cancer. TCRdb's table, derived via immunoSEQ multiplex PCR, lists solely in-frame clones and lacks some. The data contain 55,000 to 75,000 clones, less than 90% of them singletons. Sample: peripheral blood, taken before any cancer treatment. The receptors come from a male donor aged 60 or older with stage III squamous cell lung carcinoma. Both conserved end residues are part of each CDR3. The D gene is left open where the match is weak. The listing skips clone size in some rows; elsewhere it reads once, few, many or a size class.

>.|.|13|TRBV7-8|TRBJ2-3
TGTGCCAGCAGCTTAACCCCCCGGACTTTGCAGTATTTT
CASSLTPRTLQYF
>.|TRBD1|14|TRBV6-5|TRBJ1-1
TGTGCCAGCAGTTGGAACAGGGGGAACACTGAAGCTTTCTTT
CASSWNRGNTEAFF
>.|.|15|TRBV6-5|TRBJ1-1
TGTGCCAGCAGTCCCCCAAGCAGGGTGAACACTGAAGCTTTCTTT
CASSPPSRVNTEAFF
>.|.|15|TRBV11-2|TRBJ2-6
TGTGCCAGCAGTCTTACGGGGCCCGGGGCCAACGTCCTGACTTTC
CASSLTGPGANVLTF
>.|.|12|TRBV19|TRBJ2-1
TGTGCCAGTAACTTTGCTGGGGGGAGGCAGTTCTTC
CASNFAGGRQFF
>.|.|14|TRBV4-2|TRBJ1-1
TGTGCCAGCAGCCAAGGACAGCTGAACACTGAAGCTTTCTTT
CASSQGQLNTEAFF
>.|.|16|TRBV7-2|TRBJ1-6
TGTGCCAGCAGCTTCCAACAGGGAGGTCTAGGATCACCCCTCCACTTT
CASSFQQGGLGSPLHF
>.|TRBD2|17|TRBV5-1|TRBJ2-5
TGCGCCAGCAGCCCGGGACTAGCGGGGGGGCCGGGGAAGACCCAGTACTTC
CASSPGLAGGPGKTQYF
>.|TRBD1|15|TRBV19|TRBJ1-3
TGTGCCAGTTCACCGGGACAGGGATCTGGAAACACCATATATTTT
CASSPGQGSGNTIYF
>.|.|14|TRBV5-1|TRBJ2-5
TGCGCCAGCAGCTTGGTAGGAGACCAAGAGACCCAGTACTTC
CASSLVGDQETQYF
>.|.|12|TRBV5-4|TRBJ2-3
TGTGCCAGCAGCTTTCTGGGCGATACGCAGTATTTT
CASSFLGDTQYF
>.|.|14|TRBV29-1|TRBJ1-1
TGCAGCGTTGAAAGGGGAGGGCGGAACACTGAAGCTTTCTTT
CSVERGGRNTEAFF
>few|.|16|TRBV30|TRBJ1-5
TGTGCCTGGAGTGGCCCATGGGGAGGGAACAATCAGCCCCAGCATTTT
CAWSGPWGGNNQPQHF
>once|TRBD2|16|TRBV19|TRBJ2-2
TGTGCCAGTAATTCGGCGGGGGGGCGCGGCACCGGGGAGCTGTTTTTT
CASNSAGGRGTGELFF
>once|.|14|TRBV9|TRBJ2-2
TGTGCCAGCAGCCCCGGGGCCAACACCGGGGAGCTGTTTTTT
CASSPGANTGELFF
>.|TRBD1|13|TRBV19|TRBJ2-1
TGTGCCAGCCAGGACAGGGGAGTCAATGAGCAGTTCTTC
CASQDRGVNEQFF
>.|TRBD1|15|TRBV19|TRBJ2-3
TGTGCCAGTAGTTTGGGACAGGGTTCTCCAGATACGCAGTATTTT
CASSLGQGSPDTQYF
>.|.|11|TRBV11-3|TRBJ2-2
TGTGCCAGCAGCGGCGAAGGGGAGCTGTTTTTT
CASSGEGELFF
>.|.|14|TRBV2|TRBJ1-1
TGTGCCAGCAGCCAACAGGGAGGGGACACTGAAGCTTTCTTT
CASSQQGGDTEAFF
>.|.|14|TRBV27|TRBJ2-1
TGTGCCAGCAGTTTTAGGGGGGGGCTCAGAGAGCAGTTCTTC
CASSFRGGLREQFF
>.|.|14|TRBV7-2|TRBJ1-5
TGTGCCAGCAGCTCTCCCCAAGTTAATCAGCCCCAGCATTTT
CASSSPQVNQPQHF
>once|.|12|TRBV29-1|TRBJ1-1
TGCAGCGTTGCAACCTGGGGCGCTGAAGCTTTCTTT
CSVATWGAEAFF